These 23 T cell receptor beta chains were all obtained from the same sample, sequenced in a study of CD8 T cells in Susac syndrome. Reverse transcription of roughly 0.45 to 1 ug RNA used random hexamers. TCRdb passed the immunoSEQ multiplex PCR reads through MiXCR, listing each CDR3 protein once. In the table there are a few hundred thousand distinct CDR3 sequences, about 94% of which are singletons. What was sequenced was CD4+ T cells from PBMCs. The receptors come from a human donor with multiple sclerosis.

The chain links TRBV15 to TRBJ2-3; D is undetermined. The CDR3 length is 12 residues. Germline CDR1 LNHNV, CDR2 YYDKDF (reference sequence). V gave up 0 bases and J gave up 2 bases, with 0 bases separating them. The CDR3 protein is CATSRDTDTQYF. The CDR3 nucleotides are TGTGCCACCAGCAGAGACACAGATACGCAGTATTTT.

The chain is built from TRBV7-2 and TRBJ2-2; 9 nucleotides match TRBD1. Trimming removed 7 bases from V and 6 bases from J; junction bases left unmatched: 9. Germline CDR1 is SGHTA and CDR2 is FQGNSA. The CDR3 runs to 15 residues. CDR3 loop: CASTRDRVVSGELFF. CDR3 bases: TGTGCCAGCACAAGGGACAGGGTGGTGTCCGGGGAGCTGTTTTTT.

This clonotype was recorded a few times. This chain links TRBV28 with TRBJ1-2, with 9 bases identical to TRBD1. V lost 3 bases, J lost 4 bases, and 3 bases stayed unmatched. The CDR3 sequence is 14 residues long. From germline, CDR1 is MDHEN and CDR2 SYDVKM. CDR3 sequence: CASSFLTGGYGYTF. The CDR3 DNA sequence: TGTGCCAGCAGTTTTTTGACAGGGGGCTATGGCTACACCTTC.

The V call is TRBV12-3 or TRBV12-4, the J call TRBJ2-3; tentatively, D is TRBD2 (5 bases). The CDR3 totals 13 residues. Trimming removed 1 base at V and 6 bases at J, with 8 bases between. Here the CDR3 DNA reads TGTGCCAGCAGTTTAGTTTTAGCGGATACGCAGTATTTT. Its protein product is CASSLVLADTQYF.

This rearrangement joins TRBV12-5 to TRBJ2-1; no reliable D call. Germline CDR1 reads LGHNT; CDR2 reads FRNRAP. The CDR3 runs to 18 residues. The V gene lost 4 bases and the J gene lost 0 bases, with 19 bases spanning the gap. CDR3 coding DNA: TGTGCTAGTGGTTACAAGGCCTCGGCACTGAGCTCCTACAATGAGCAGTTCTTC. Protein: CASGYKASALSSYNEQFF. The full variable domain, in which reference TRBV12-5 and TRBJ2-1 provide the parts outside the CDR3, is DARVTQTPRHKVTEMGQEVTMRCQPILGHNTVFWYRQTMMQGLELLAYFRNRAPLDDSGMPKDRFSAEMPDATLATLKIQPSEPRDSAVYFCASGYKASALSSYNEQFFGPGTRLTVL.

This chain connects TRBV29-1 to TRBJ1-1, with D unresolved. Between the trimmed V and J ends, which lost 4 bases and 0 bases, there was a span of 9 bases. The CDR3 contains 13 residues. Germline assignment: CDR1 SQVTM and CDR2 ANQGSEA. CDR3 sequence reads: CSVVTHLNTEAFF. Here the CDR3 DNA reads TGCAGCGTTGTAACCCACTTGAACACTGAAGCTTTCTTT.

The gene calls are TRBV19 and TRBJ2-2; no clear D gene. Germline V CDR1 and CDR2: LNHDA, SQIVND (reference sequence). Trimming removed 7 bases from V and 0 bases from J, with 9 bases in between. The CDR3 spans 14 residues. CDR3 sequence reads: CASTGLANTGELFF. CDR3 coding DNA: TGTGCCAGTACTGGGCTTGCGAACACCGGGGAGCTGTTTTTT.

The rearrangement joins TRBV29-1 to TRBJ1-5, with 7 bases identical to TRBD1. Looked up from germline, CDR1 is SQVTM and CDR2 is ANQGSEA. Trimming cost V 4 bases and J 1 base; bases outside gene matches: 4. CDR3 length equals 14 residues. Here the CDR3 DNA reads TGCAGCGTTGTGGAGGGGGCGAGCAATCAGCCCCAGCATTTT. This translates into CSVVEGASNQPQHF. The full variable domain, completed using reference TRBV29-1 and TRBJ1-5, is SAVISQKPSRDICQRGTSLTIQCQVDSQVTMMFWYRQQPGQSLTLIATANQGSEATYESGFVIDKFPISRPNLTFSTLTVSNMSPEDSSIYLCSVVEGASNQPQHFGDGTRLSIL.

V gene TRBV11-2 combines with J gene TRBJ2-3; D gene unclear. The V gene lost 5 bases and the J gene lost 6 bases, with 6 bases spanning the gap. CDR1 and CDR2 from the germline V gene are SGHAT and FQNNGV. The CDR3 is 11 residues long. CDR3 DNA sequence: TGTGCCAGCAGCGTGGGGGATACGCAGTATTTT. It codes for CASSVGDTQYF.

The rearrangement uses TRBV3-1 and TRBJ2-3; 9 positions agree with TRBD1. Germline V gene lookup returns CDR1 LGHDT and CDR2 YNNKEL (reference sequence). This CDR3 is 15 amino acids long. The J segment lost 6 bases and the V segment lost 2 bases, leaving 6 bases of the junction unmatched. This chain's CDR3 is CASSQPDRGSDTQYF. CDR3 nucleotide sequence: TGTGCCAGCAGCCAACCCGACAGGGGGTCGGATACGCAGTATTTT.

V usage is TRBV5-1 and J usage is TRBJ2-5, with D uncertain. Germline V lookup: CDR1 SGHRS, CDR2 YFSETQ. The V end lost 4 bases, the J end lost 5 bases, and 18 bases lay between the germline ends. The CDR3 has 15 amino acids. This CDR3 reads CASSREASPQETQYF. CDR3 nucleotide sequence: TGCGCCAGCAGCCGAGAGGCGTCCCCTCAGGAGACCCAGTACTTC.

Written as DNA, the CDR3 is TGCAGTGCTAGTGGGCAGGATTTTAGCAATCAGCCCCAGCATTTT. Translation: CSASGQDFSNQPQHF. The V call is TRBV20-1, the J call TRBJ1-5; D remains unclear. In germline, CDR1 is DFQATT, CDR2 SNEGSKA (reference sequence). The CDR3 spans 15 residues. Trimming stripped 3 bases from V and 0 bases from J, with 12 bases between.

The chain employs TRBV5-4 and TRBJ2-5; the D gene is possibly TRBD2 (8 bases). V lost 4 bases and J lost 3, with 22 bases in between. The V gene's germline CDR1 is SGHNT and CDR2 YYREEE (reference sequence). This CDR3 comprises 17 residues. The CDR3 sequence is CASSPSGRRGRKETQYF. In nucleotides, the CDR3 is TGTGCCAGCAGCCCGAGCGGGAGAAGGGGGCGGAAAGAGACCCAGTACTTC. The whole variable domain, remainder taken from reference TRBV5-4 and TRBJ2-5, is ETGVTQSPTHLIKTRGQQVTLRCSSQSGHNTVSWYQQALGQGPQFIFQYYREEENGRGNFPPRFSGLQFPNYSSELNVNALELDDSALYLCASSPSGRRGRKETQYFGPGTRLLVL.

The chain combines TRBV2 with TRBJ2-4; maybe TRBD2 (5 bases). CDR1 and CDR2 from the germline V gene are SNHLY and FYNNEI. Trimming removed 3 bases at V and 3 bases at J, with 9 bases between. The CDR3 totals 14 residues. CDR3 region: CASSDGGYKNIQYF. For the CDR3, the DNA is TGTGCCAGCAGTGACGGAGGATACAAAAACATTCAGTACTTC.

The chain's CDR3 is CASSFSGTGEKLFF. Here the CDR3 DNA reads TGTGCCAGCAGCTTTTCCGGGACAGGGGAAAAACTGTTTTTT. J is TRBJ1-4 and V is TRBV7-9; 9 nucleotides align to TRBD1. The V gene end was trimmed by 3 bases and the J gene end by 8 bases; junction bases not matched to a gene: 4. This CDR3 contains 14 residues. Germline assignment: CDR1 SEHNR and CDR2 FQNEAQ (reference sequence).

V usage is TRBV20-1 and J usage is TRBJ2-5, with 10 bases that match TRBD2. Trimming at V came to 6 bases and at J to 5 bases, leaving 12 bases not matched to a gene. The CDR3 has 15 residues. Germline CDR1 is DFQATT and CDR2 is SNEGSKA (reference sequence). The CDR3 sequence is CSAQTSGWGGETQYF. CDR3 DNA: TGCAGTGCCCAGACTAGCGGGTGGGGTGGGGAGACCCAGTACTTC.

The DNA of the CDR3 is TGTGCCTGGAGTGTACAAGGGTTAACTGAAGCTTTCTTT. Translated: CAWSVQGLTEAFF. V gene TRBV30 combines with J gene TRBJ1-1, with D uncertain. Trimming shortened V by 0 bases and J by 5 bases, and 10 bases separated the two germline ends. Germline CDR1 reads GTSNPN; CDR2 reads SVGIG (reference sequence). CDR3 length: 13 amino acids.

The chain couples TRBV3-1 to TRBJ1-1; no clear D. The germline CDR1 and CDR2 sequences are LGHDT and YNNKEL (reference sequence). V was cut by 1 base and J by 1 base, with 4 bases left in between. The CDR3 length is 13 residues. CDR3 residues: CASSQGPNTEAFF. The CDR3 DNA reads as TGTGCCAGCAGCCAAGGACCGAACACTGAAGCTTTCTTT.

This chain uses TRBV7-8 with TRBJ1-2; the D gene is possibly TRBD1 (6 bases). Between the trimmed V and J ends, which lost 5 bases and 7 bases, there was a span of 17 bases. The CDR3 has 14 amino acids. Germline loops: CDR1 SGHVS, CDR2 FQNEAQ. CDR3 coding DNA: TGTGCCAGCAGCCCGACGCGGGGGCTCTCTGGCTACACCTTC. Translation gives CASSPTRGLSGYTF.

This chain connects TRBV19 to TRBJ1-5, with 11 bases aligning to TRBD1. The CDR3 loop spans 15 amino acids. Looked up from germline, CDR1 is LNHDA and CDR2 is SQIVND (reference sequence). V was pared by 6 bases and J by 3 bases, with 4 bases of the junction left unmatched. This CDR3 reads CASRGQGVFNQPQHF. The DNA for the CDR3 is TGTGCCAGTAGGGGACAGGGGGTATTCAATCAGCCCCAGCATTTT.

The CDR3 DNA reads TGTGCCAGCAGCCCCGGGGGACAGGCTGGCAATGAGCAGTTCTTC. Translated, it gives CASSPGGQAGNEQFF. The chain combines TRBV7-9 with TRBJ2-1; 8 nucleotides agree with TRBD1. The V segment lost 5 bases and the J segment 6 bases; nucleotides outside the gene matches: 9. Germline CDR1 and CDR2: SEHNR and FQNEAQ (reference sequence). CDR3 length equals 15 residues.

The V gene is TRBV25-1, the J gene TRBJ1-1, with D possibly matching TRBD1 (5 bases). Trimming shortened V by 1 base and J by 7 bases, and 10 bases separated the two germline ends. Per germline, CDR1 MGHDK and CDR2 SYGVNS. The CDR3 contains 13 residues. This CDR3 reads CASSEWGSGEAFF. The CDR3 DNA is TGTGCCAGCAGTGAATGGGGCAGTGGTGAAGCTTTCTTT.

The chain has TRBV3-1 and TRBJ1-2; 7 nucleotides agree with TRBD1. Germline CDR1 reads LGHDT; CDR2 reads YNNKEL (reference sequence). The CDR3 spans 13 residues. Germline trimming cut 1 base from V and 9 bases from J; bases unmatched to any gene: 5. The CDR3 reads CASSQGQGRSYTF. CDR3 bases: TGTGCCAGCAGCCAAGGACAGGGAAGGAGCTACACCTTC. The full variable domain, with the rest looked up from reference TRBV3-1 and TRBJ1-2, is DTAVSQTPKYLVTQMGNDKSIKCEQNLGHDTMYWYKQDSKKFLKIMFSYNNKELIINETVPNRFSPKSPDKAHLNLHINSLELGDSAVYFCASSQGQGRSYTFGSGTRLTVV.